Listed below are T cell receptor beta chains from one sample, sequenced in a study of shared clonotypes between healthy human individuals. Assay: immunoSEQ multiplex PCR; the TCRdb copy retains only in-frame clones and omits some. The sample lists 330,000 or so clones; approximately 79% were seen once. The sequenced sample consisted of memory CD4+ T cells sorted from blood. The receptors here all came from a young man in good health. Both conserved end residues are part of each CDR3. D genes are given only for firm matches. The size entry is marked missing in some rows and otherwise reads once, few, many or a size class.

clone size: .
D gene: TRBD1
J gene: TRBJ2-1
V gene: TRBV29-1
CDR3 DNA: TGCAGCGTTGTCCGGACAGGGGTGGATGAGCAGTTCTTC
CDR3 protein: CSVVRTGVDEQFF

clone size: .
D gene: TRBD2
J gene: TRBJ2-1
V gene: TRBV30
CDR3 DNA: TGTGCCTGGAGGGCTAGCGGGAGGGCTAATGAGCAGTTCTTC
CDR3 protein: CAWRASGRANEQFF

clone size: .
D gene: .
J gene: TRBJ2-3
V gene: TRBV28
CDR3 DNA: TGTGCCAGCAGTCCGCCGGGTGGAGTAGGAAATACGCAGTATTTT
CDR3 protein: CASSPPGGVGNTQYF

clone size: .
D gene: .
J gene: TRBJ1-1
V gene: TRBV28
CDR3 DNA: TGTGCCAGCAGCCCTGGGGGGGAGGCGAACACTGAAGCTTTCTTT
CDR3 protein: CASSPGGEANTEAFF

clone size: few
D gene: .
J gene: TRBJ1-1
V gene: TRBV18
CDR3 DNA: TGTGCCAGCTCACCTGTATCTGACCCGGGAGGAGCTTTCTTT
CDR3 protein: CASSPVSDPGGAFF

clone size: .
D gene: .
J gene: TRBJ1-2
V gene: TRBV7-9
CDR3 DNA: TGTGCCAGCAGCCGTTATAAAGAGGGGGGTTCGAGCTACACCTTC
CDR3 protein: CASSRYKEGGSSYTF

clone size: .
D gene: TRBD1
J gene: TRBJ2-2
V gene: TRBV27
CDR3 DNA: TGTGCCAGCACCCCCGGACAGGGTAGTTGGGAGCTGTTTTTT
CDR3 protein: CASTPGQGSWELFF

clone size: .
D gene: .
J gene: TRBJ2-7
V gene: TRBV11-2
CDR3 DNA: TGTGCCAGCAGCCTACAGGGATTACCCTACGAGCAGTACTTC
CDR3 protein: CASSLQGLPYEQYF

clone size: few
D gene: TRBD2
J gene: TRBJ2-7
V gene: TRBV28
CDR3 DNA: TGTGCCAGCAGTCGCGCGGGAGCAGGCTACGAGCAGTACTTC
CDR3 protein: CASSRAGAGYEQYF

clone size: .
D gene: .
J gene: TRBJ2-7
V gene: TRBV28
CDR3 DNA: TGTGCCAGCAGTTTAAGGCCAGGAGTCTACGAGCAGTACTTC
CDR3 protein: CASSLRPGVYEQYF

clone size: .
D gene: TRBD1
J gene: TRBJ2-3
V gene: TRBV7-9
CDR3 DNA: TGTGCCAGCAGCTTCCGGGACAGAGTCACAGATACGCAGTATTTT
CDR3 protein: CASSFRDRVTDTQYF

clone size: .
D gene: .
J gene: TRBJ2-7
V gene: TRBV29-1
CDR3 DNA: TGCAGCGTTTTGACCGAATCCTACGAGCAGTACTTC
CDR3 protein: CSVLTESYEQYF

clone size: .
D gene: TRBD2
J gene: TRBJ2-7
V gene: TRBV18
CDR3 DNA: TGTGCCAGCTCAACTGCTAGCGGATCCTACGAGCAGTACTTC
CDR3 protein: CASSTASGSYEQYF

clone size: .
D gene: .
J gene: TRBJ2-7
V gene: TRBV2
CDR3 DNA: TGTGCCAGCAGCCGCACAGATCTGTCGAGCTCCTACGAGCAGTACTTC
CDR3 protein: CASSRTDLSSSYEQYF

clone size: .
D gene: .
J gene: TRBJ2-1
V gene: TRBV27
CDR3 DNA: TGTGCCAGCAGTACAGGCCCTTCTCCGGGCAATGAGCAGTTCTTC
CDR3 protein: CASSTGPSPGNEQFF

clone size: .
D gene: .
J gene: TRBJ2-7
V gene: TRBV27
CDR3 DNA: TGTGCCAGCGGATCTACAGGGATCCCCTACGAGCAGTACTTC
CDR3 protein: CASGSTGIPYEQYF

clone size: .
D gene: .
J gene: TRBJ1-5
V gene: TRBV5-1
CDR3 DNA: TGCGCCAGCAGCTTGGATACAGGACATCAGCCCCAGCATTTT
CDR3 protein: CASSLDTGHQPQHF

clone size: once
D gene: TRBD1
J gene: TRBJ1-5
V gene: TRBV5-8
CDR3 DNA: TGTGCCAGCAGCTGGCGGTCGGGACAGGTCGTCCAGCCCCAGCATTTT
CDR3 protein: CASSWRSGQVVQPQHF

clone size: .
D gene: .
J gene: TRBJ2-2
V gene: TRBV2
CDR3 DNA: TGTGCCAGCAGAGGGTTGTTGACCGGGGAGCTGTTTTTT
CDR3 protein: CASRGLLTGELFF

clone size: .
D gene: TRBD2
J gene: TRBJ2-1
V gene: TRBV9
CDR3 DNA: TGTGCCAGCAGCGTAGACGGCGGGAGGGGCCTATACAATGAGCAGTTCTTC
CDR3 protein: CASSVDGGRGLYNEQFF

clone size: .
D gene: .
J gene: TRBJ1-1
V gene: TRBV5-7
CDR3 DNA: TGTGCCAGCAGGGGGTTCCGCCGGAACACTGAAGCTTTCTTT
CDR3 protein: CASRGFRRNTEAFF

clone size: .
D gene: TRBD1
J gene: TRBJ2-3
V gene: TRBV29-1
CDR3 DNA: TGCAGCGTTGAGGGTCAGGGGGTAGGAGGTACGCAGTATTTT
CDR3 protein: CSVEGQGVGGTQYF

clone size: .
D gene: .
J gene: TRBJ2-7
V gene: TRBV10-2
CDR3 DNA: TGCGCCAGCACGACTAATCCGGGGGGCCAGGACGAGCAGTACTTC
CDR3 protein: CASTTNPGGQDEQYF

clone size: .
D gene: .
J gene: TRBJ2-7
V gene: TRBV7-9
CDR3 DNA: TGTGCCAGCAGCTCTTGGGAGAGGGGGCAGTACTTC
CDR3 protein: CASSSWERGQYF

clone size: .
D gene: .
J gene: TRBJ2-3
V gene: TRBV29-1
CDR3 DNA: TGCAGCGTTGGGTCCAGGGTAGTGACAGATACGCAGTATTTT
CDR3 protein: CSVGSRVVTDTQYF

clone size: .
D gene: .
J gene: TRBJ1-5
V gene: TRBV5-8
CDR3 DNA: TGTGCCAGCAGCTTGAGACATGTTAGCAATCAGCCCCAGCATTTT
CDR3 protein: CASSLRHVSNQPQHF

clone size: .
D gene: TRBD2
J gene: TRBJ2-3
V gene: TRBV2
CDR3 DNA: TGTGCCAGCACCACTAGCGGGAGGATAGATACGCAGTATTTT
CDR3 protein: CASTTSGRIDTQYF

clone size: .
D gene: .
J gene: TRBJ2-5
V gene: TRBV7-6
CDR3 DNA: TGTGCCAGCAGCCCGGACATCCCATTAGGTGACGGGACCCAGTACTTC
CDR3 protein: CASSPDIPLGDGTQYF

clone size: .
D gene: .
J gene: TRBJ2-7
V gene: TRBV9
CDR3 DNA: TGTGCCAGCAGCGTCACTCGGGACGCCTCCTACGAGCAGTACTTC
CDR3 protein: CASSVTRDASYEQYF

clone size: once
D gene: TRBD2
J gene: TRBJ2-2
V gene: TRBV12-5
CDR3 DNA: TGTGCTAGTGGTTTGACTAGCGGGACTGGCACCGGGGAGCTGTTTTTT
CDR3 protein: CASGLTSGTGTGELFF

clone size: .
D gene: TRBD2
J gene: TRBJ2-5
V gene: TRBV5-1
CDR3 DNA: TGCGCCAGCAGCTTGGCCCAGGGACGGGGAGGGGAGACCCAGTACTTC
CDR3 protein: CASSLAQGRGGETQYF

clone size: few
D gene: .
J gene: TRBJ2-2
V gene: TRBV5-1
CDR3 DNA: TGCGCCAGCAGGCCGACTGCGAACACCGGGGAGCTGTTTTTT
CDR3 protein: CASRPTANTGELFF

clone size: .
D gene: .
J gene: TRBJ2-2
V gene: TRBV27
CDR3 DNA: TGTGCCAGCACCGTTCAGGGGAACACCGGGGAGCTGTTTTTT
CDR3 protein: CASTVQGNTGELFF

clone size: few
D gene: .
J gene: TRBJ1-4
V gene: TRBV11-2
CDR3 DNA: TGTGCCAGCAGCTTATCGGGTAGCGCTGCAACTAATGAAAAACTGTTTTTT
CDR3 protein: CASSLSGSAATNEKLFF

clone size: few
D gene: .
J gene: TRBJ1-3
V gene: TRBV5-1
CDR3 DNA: TGCGCCAGCAGCCCGACAGTCTCTGGAAACACCATATATTTT
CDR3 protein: CASSPTVSGNTIYF

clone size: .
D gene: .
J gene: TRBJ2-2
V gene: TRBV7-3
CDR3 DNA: TGTGCCAGCAGCTTAACGCCAGGGGCGAACACCGGGGAGCTGTTTTTT
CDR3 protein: CASSLTPGANTGELFF

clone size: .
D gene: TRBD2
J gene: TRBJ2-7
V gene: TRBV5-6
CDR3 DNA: TGTGCCAGCAGCAAATATAGGCTAGCGGGCGAATCCTACGAGCAGTACTTC
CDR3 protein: CASSKYRLAGESYEQYF

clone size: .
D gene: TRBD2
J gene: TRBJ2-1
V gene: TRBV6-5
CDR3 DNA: TGTGCCAGCCGGAGCGGGAGGTCTTTCTACAATGAGCAGTTCTTC
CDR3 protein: CASRSGRSFYNEQFF

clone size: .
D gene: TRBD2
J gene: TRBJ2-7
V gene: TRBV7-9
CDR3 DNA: TGTGCCAGCAGCACCCTAGCGGGACACGAGCAGTACTTC
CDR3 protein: CASSTLAGHEQYF

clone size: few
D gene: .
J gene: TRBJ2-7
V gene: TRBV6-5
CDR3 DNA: TGTGCCAGCAGCGACAGAATGAGCTCCTACGAGCAGTACTTC
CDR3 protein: CASSDRMSSYEQYF

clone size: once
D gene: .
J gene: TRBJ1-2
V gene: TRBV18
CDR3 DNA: TGTGCCAGCTCACCAGGTGATAACTATGGCTACACCTTC
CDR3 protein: CASSPGDNYGYTF

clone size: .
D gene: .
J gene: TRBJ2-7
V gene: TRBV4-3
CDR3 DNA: TGCGCCAGCAGCCAAGACTACCAGAATCAATACGAGCAGTACTTC
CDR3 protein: CASSQDYQNQYEQYF

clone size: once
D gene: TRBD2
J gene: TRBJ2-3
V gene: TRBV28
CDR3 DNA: TGTGCCAGCAGTTCGCTAGCGGGAGGCACAGATACGCAGTATTTT
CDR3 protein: CASSSLAGGTDTQYF

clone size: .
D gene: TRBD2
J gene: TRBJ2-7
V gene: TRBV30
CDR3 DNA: TGTGCCTGGAGTGCCGGGGGGTCGGCGATAGAGCAGTACTTC
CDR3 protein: CAWSAGGSAIEQYF

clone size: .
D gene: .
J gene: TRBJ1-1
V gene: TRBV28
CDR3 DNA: TGTGCCAGCAGTTTATCGGGCAGGGGGAACACTGAAGCTTTCTTT
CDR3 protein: CASSLSGRGNTEAFF

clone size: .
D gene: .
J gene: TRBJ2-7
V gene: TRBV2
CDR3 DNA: TGTGCCAGCAGTGCTGAGTCGACAGAGGTGAGCGAGCAGTACTTC
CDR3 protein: CASSAESTEVSEQYF

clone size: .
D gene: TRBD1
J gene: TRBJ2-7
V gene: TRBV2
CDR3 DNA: TGTGCCAGCAGTGATCAAGGGACAGGGGGATACGAGCAGTACTTC
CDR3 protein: CASSDQGTGGYEQYF

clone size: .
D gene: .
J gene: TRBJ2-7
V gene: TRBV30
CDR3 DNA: TGTGCCTGGATTATAGGCGCCACGGAGCAGTACTTC
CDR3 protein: CAWIIGATEQYF

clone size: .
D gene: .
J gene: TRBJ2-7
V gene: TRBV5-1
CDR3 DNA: TGCGCCAGCAGCTTAGCCCCCCAAGCGGAACGGAACTACGAGCAGTACTTC
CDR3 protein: CASSLAPQAERNYEQYF

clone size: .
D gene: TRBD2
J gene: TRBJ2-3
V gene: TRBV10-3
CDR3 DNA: TGTGCCATCGAATCGGCCCTAGGAAAGGGACTAGGGGCAGATACGCAGTATTTT
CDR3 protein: CAIESALGKGLGADTQYF

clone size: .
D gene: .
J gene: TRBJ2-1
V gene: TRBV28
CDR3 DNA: TGTGCCAGCAGTTTTGCCGGGAGTGTTAATGAGCAGTTCTTC
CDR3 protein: CASSFAGSVNEQFF

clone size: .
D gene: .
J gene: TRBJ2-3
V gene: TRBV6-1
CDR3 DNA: TGTGCCAGCAGTGAATTCGACAGGAGCACAGATACGCAGTATTTT
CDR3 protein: CASSEFDRSTDTQYF